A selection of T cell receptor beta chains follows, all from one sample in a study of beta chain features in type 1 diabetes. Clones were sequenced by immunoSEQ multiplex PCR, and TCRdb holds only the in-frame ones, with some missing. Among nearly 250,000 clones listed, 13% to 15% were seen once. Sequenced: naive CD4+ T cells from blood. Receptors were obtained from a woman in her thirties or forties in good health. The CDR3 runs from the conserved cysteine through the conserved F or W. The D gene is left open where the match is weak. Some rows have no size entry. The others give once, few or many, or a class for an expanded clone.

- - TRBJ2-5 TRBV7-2 TGTGCCAGCAGCTTAACGCGGGGTCCGGAAGAGACCCAGTACTTC CASSLTRGPEETQYF
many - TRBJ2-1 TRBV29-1 TGCAGCGTTTCCTATGAGCAGTTCTTC CSVSYEQFF
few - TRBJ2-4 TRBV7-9 TGTGCCAGCAGCTTAGGAGGTGTCCAGGGGCTGGGGAACATTCAGTACTTC CASSLGGVQGLGNIQYF
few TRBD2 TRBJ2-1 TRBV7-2 TGTGCCAGCAGCTTAGTTGCCAGCGGGGGGGACAATGAGCAGTTCTTC CASSLVASGGDNEQFF
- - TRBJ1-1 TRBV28 TGTGCCAGCAGTTTCGGGGCAGGGAGGGCTGAAGCTTTCTTT CASSFGAGRAEAFF
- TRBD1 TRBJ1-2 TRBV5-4 TGTGCCAGCAGCTTAGACAGGGAGTTTGGCTACACCTTC CASSLDREFGYTF
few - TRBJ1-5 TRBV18 TGTGCCAGCTCACCACAAGGTCAGGTAGACCAGCCCCAGCATTTT CASSPQGQVDQPQHF
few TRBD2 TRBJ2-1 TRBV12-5 TGTGCTAGTGGTTCCGCCATAGCGGGGGGTCCCTACAATGAGCAGTTCTTC CASGSAIAGGPYNEQFF
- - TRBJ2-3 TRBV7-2 TGTGCCAGCAGCTTGGAAAGGACTACCAGCACAGATACGCAGTATTTT CASSLERTTSTDTQYF
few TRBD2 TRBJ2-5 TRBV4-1 TGCGCCAGCAGCCGGGCGGGGGGGCTCCCAGAGACCCAGTACTTC CASSRAGGLPETQYF
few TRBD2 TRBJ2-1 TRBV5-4 TGTGCCAGCAGCAAAGCTAGCGGGGGGGCAGATGAGCAGTTCTTC CASSKASGGADEQFF
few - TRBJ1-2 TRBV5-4 TGTGCCAGCAGCTTCCGGACAGTCATCGGGGGCTACACCTTC CASSFRTVIGGYTF
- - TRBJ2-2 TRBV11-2 TGTGCCAGCAGCTTCTACCGGACCGGGGAGCTGTTTTTT CASSFYRTGELFF
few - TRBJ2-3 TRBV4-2 TGTGCCAGCAGCACGAAGCGGGGCACAGATACGCAGTATTTT CASSTKRGTDTQYF
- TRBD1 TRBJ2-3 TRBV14 TGTGCCAGCAGCCAAGTCGGGACAGGGGGACATACGCAGTATTTT CASSQVGTGGHTQYF
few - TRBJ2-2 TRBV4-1 TGCGCCAGCAGCCAAGCCCAGGGGCAAGCTTGGGTTTTT CASSQAQGQAWVF
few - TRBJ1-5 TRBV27 TGTGCCAGCAGGACAGGTTACAATCAGCCCCAGCATTTT CASRTGYNQPQHF
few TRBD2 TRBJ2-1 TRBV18 TGTGCCAGCTCCGGGACTAGCGGGGGGGCCTCCTACAATGAGCAGTTCTTC CASSGTSGGASYNEQFF
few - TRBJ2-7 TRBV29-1 TGCAGCCCCCCCCTCGGGGACTCCTACGAGCAGTACTTC CSPPLGDSYEQYF
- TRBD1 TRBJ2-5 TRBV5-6 TGTGCCAGCAGCTCGGACAGGGGAGAGACCCAGTACTTC CASSSDRGETQYF
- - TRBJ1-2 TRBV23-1 TGCGCCAGCAGTCAGACCCGGACAGAACATACAAGAAAATACTATGGCTACACCTTC CASSQTRTEHTRKYYGYTF
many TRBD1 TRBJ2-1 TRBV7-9 TGTGCCAGCAGCTTAGCGGACAGGCCGCCTTTCTTC CASSLADRPPFF
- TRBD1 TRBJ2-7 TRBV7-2 TGTGCCAGCAGCTTAGTAACCGGGACAGGGTACGAGCAGTACTTC CASSLVTGTGYEQYF
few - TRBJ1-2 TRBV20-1 TGCAGTGCAAGACAGAACTATGGCTACACCTTC CSARQNYGYTF
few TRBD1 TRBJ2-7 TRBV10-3 TGTGCCATCCGATTCGAGACAGGGGTGTACGAGCAGTACTTC CAIRFETGVYEQYF
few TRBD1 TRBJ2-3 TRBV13 TGTGCCAGCAGCACTCCTCGACAGGGGACAGATACGCAGTATTTT CASSTPRQGTDTQYF
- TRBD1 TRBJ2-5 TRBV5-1 TGCGCCAGCAGCTCATCGACAGGGGGCCTAGGAGAGACCCAGTACTTC CASSSSTGGLGETQYF
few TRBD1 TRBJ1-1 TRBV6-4 TGTGCCAGCAGTGACCCTGGACAGGGTAACACTGAAGCTTTCTTT CASSDPGQGNTEAFF
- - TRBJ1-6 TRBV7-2 TGTGCCAGCAGCTTAGACAGGGATTCACCCCTCCACTTT CASSLDRDSPLHF
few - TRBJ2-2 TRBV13 TGTGCCAGCAGCTCAAGATACGGAGGCCCCGGGGAGCTGTTTTTT CASSSRYGGPGELFF